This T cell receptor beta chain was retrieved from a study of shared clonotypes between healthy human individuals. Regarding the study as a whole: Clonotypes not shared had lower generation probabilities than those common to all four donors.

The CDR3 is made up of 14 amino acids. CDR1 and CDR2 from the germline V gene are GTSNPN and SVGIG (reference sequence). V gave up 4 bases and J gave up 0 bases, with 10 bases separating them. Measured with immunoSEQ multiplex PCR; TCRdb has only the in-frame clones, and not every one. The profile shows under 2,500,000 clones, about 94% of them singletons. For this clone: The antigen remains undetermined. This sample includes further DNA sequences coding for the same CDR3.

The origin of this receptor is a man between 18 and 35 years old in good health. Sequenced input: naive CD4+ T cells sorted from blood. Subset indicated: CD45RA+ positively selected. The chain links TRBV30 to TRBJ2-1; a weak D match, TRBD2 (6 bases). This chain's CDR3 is CAWNRGSSYNEQFF. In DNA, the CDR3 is TGTGCCTGGAATCGGGGGAGCTCCTACAATGAGCAGTTCTTC. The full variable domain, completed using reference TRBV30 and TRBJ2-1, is SQTIHQWPATLVQPVGSPLSLECTVEGTSNPNLYWYRQAAGRGLQLLFYSVGIGQISSEVPQNLSASRPQDRQFILSSKKLLLSDSGFYLCAWNRGSSYNEQFFGPGTRLTVL.